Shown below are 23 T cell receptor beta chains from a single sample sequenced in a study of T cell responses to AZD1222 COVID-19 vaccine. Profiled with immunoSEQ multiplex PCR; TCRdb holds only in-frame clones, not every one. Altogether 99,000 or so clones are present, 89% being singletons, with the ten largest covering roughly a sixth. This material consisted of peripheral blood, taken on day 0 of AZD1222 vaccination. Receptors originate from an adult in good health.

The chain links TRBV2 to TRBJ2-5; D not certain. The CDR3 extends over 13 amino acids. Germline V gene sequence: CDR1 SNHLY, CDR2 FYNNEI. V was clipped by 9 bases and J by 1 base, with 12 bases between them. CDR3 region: CASAPTVQETQYF. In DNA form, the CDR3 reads TGTGCCAGTGCCCCGACGGTCCAAGAGACCCAGTACTTC.

DNA of the CDR3: TGTGCCAGTAGCCCCCCTTCAGATACGCAGTATTTT. Amino acids: CASSPPSDTQYF. The chain uses TRBV19 and TRBJ2-3; the D is unclear. The germline V and J ends were trimmed by 6 bases and 4 bases, with 8 bases remaining between them. The CDR3 is 12 amino acids. Germline loops: CDR1 LNHDA, CDR2 SQIVND (reference sequence).

As DNA, the CDR3 is TGTGCCAGTAGTATGGACAGTAATGAAAAACTGTTTTTT. It encodes CASSMDSNEKLFF. V usage is TRBV19 and J usage is TRBJ1-4, with a weak D call TRBD1 (6 bases). The CDR3 runs to 13 residues. V was cut by 3 bases and J by 4 bases, with 6 bases left in between. CDR1 LNHDA and CDR2 SQIVND come from the germline V gene (reference sequence).

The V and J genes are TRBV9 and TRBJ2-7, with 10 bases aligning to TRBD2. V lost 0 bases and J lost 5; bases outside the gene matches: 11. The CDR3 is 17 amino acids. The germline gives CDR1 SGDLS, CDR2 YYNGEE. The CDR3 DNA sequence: TGTGCCAGCAGCGTAGGAACTAGCGGGGACGGGCTAGACGAGCAGTACTTC. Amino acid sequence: CASSVGTSGDGLDEQYF.

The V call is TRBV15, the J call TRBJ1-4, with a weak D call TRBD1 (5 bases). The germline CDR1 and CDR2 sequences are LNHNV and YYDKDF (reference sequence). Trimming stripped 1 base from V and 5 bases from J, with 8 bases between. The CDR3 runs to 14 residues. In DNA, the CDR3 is TGTGCCACCAGCAGAGGACAGAGGAATGAAAAACTGTTTTTT. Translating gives CATSRGQRNEKLFF.

The CDR3 nucleotides read TGTGCCAGCACCGCGACAGGGGGCTTTGAAAAACTGTTTTTT. This codes for CASTATGGFEKLFF. The chain uses TRBV27 and TRBJ1-4; 10 positions match TRBD1. This CDR3 comprises 14 residues. In germline, CDR1 is MNHEY, CDR2 SMNVEV (reference sequence). With 7 bases clipped from V and 7 bases from J, the junction kept 6 bases outside the gene matches.

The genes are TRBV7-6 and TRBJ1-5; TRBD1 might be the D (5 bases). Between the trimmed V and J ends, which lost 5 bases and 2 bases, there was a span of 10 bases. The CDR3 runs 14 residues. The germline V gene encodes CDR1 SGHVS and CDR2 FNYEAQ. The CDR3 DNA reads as TGTGCCAGCAGCCCCGGAGGGGGCAATCAGCCCCAGCATTTT. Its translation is CASSPGGGNQPQHF.

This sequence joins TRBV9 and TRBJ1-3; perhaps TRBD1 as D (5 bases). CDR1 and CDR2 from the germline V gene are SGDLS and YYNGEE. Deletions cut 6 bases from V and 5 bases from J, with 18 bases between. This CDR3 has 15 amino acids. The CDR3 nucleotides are TGTGCCAGCACCCCGAGTCTCGGGGGTCGAAACACCATATATTTT. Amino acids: CASTPSLGGRNTIYF.

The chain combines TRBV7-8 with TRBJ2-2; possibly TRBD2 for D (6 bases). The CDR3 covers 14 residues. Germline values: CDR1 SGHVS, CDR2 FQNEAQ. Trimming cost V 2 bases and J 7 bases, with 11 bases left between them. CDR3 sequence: CASSLKVGGGELFF. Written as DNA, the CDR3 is TGTGCCAGCAGCTTAAAAGTGGGAGGCGGGGAGCTGTTTTTT.

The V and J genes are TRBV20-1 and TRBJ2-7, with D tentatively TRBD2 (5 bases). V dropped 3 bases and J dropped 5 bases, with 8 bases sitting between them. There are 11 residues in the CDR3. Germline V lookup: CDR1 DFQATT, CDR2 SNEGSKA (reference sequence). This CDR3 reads CSASGVNEQYF. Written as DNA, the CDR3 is TGCAGTGCTAGCGGGGTAAACGAGCAGTACTTC.

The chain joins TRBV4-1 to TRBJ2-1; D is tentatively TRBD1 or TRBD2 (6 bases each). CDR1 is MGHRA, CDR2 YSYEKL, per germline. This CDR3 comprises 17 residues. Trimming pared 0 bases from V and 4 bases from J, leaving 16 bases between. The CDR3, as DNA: TGCGCCAGCAGCCAAGACGGAGTGGGGGGCCTATACAATGAGCAGTTCTTC. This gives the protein CASSQDGVGGLYNEQFF.

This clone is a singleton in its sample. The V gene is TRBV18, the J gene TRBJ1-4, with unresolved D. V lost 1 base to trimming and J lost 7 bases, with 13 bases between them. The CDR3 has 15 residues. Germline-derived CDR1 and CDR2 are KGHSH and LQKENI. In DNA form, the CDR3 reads TGTGCCAGCTCACCACAGGGAGGTGAGGGTGAAAAACTGTTTTTT. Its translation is CASSPQGGEGEKLFF.

The chain's CDR3 is CARRTGLPFEAFF. In DNA form, the CDR3 reads TGTGCCAGGAGAACAGGGTTGCCTTTTGAAGCTTTCTTT. The chain employs TRBV2 and TRBJ1-1, with D possibly TRBD1 on 6 matching bases. CDR3 length equals 13 residues. V lost 9 bases and J 7 bases, leaving 18 bases between the germline ends. CDR1 and CDR2 (germline): SNHLY, FYNNEI.

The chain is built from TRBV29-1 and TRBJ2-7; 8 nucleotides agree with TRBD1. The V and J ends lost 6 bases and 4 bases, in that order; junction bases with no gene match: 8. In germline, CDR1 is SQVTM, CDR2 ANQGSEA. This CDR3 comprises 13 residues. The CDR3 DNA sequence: TGCAGCGTGATGACAGGGGATGGGTACGAGCAGTACTTC. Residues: CSVMTGDGYEQYF.

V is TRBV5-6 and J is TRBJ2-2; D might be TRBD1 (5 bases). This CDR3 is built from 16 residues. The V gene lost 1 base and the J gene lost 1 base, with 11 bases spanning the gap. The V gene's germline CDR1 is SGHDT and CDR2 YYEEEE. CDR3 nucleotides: TGTGCCAGCAGCTTGTTTATCAGGGTGAACACCGGGGAGCTGTTTTTT. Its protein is CASSLFIRVNTGELFF.

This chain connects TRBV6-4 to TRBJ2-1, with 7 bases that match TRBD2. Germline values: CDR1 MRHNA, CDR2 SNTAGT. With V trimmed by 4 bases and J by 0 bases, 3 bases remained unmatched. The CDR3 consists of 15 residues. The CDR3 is CASSVGGSSYNEQFF. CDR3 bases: TGTGCCAGCAGTGTCGGCGGGAGCTCCTACAATGAGCAGTTCTTC.

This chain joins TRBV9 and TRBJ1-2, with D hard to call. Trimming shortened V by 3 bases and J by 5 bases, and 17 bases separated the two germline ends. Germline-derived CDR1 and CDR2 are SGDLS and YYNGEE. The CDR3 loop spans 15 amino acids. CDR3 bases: TGTGCCAGCAGCGATGGACGGGTTAACACTTATGGCTACACCTTC. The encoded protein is CASSDGRVNTYGYTF. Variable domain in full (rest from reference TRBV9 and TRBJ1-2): DSGVTQTPKHLITATGQRVTLRCSPRSGDLSVYWYQQSLDQGLQFLIQYYNGEERAKGNILERFSAQQFPDLHSELNLSSLELGDSALYFCASSDGRVNTYGYTFGSGTRLTVV.

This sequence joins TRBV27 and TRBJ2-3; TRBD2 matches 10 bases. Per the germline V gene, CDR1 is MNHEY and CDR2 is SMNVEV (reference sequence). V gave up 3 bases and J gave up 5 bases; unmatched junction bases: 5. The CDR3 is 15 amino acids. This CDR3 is CASSFLAGARDTQYF. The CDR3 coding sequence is TGTGCCAGCAGTTTTCTAGCGGGGGCTCGAGATACGCAGTATTTT.

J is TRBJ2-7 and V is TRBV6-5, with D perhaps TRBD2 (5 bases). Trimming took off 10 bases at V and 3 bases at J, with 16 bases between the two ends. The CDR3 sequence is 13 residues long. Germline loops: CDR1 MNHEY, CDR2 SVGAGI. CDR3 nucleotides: TGTGCCACCGATCTGTCGGGAAGCTACGAGCAGTACTTC. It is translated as CATDLSGSYEQYF.

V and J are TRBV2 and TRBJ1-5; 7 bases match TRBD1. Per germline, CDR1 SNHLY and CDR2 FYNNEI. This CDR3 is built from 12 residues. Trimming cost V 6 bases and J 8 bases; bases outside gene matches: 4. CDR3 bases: TGTGCCAGCAGGGATGACAGGGAGCCCCAGCATTTT. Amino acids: CASRDDREPQHF.

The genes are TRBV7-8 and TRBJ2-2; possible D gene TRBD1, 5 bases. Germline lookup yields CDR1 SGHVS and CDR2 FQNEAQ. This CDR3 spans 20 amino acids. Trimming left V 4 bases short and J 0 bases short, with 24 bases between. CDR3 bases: TGTGCCAGCAGCTCCTCCGTCAGGGATCCTCAGGTTACGAACACCGGGGAGCTGTTTTTT. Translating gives CASSSSVRDPQVTNTGELFF.

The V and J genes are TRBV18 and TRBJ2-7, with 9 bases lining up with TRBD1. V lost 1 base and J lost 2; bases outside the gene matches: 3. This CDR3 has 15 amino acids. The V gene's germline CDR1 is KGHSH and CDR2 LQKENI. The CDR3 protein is CASSPRDRVTYEQYF. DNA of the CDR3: TGTGCCAGCTCACCACGGGACAGGGTAACCTACGAGCAGTACTTC.

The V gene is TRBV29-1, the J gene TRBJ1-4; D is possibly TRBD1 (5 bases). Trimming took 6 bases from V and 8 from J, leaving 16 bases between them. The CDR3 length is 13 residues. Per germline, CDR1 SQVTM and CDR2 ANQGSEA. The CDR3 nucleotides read TGCAGCGTGCCAGGGTTGAGTGAGGAAAAACTGTTTTTT. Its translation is CSVPGLSEEKLFF.